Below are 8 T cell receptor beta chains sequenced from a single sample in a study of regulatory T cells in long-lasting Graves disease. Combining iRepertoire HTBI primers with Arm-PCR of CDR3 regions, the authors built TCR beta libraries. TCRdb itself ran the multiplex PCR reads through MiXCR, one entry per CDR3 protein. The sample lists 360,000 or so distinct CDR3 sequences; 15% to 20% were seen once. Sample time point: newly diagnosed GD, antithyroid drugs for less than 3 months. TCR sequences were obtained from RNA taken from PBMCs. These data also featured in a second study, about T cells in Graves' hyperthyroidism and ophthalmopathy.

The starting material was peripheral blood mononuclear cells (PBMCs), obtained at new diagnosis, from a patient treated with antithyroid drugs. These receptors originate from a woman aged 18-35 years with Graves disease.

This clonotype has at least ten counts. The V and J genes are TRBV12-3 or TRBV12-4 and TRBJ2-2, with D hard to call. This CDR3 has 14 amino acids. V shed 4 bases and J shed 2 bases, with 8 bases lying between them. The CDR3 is CASSYHSNTGELFF. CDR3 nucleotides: TGTGCCAGCAGTTATCACTCCAACACCGGGGAGCTGTTTTTT.

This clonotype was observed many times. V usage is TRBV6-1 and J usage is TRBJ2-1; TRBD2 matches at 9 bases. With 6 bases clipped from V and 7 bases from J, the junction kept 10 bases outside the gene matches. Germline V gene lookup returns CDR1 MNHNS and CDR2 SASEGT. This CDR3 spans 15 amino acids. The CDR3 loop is CASRREGLIFNEQFF. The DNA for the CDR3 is TGTGCCAGCAGGCGGGAGGGCCTTATTTTTAATGAGCAGTTCTTC.

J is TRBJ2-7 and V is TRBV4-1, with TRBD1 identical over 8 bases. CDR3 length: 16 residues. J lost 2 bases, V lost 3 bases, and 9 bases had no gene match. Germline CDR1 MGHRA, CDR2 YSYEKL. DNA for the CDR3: TGCGCCAGCAGCCAGACACAGACAGGGGCCGCCTACGAGCAGTACTTC. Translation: CASSQTQTGAAYEQYF.

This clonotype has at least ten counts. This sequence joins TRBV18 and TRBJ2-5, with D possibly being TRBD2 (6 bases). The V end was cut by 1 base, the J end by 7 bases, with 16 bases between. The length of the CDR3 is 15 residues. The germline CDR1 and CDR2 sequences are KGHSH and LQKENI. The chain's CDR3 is CASSPLHSGEGTQYF. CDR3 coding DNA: TGTGCCAGCTCACCACTTCATTCGGGGGAAGGGACCCAGTACTTC.

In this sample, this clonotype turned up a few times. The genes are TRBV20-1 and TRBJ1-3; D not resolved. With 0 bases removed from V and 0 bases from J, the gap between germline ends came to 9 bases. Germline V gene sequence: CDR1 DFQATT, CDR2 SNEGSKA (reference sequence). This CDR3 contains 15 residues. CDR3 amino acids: CSAREGFSSGNTIYF. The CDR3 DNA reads TGCAGTGCTAGAGAGGGGTTTAGCTCTGGAAACACCATATATTTT.

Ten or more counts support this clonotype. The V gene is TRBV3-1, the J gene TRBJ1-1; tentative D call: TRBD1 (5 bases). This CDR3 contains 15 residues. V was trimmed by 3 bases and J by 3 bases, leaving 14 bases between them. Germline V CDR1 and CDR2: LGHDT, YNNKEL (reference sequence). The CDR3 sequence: CASSHGKGWDTEAFF. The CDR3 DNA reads TGTGCCAGCAGCCATGGGAAGGGGTGGGACACTGAAGCTTTCTTT.

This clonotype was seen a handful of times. This CDR3 is CASSESPGLGGYTF. The CDR3 DNA reads as TGCGCCAGCAGTGAGTCGCCGGGTCTGGGTGGCTACACCTTC. This chain joins TRBV10-1 and TRBJ1-2; unclear D gene. CDR3 length: 14 amino acids. V lost 0 bases, J lost 7 bases, and 12 bases lay in between. Germline assignment: CDR1 WNHNN and CDR2 SYGVQD (reference sequence).

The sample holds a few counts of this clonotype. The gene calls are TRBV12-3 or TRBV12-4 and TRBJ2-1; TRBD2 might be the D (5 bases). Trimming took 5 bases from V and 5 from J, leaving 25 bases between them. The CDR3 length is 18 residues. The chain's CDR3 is CASSLLSKDFQFNNEQFF. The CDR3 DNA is TGTGCCAGCAGTCTATTGTCTAAGGACTTCCAATTTAACAATGAGCAGTTCTTC.